This TCR beta chain originates from a study of shared clonotypes between healthy human individuals. Study conclusions and caveats: The sharing of 4.5% to 5.5% of naive CD4 clonotypes was seen across a handful of donors.

Sequencing was performed with immunoSEQ multiplex PCR; in TCRdb, only in-frame clones are kept and a portion is missing. The sample includes roughly 2.5 million clones, about 92% of them seen just once. On this clone: Its antigen remains unidentified.

The receptor was isolated from a man aged 18 to 30 in good health. Sequenced sample: naive CD4+ T cells sorted from blood. The subset denotes: CD45RA+ positively selected.

The DNA for the CDR3 is TGTGCCAGCAGCTCGGGACAGCTTACCCTTAATTCACCCCTCCACTTT. It yields the protein CASSSGQLTLNSPLHF. The J gene is TRBJ1-6, the V gene TRBV5-4; 7 nucleotides match TRBD1. The CDR3 extends over 16 amino acids. Germline-derived CDR1 and CDR2 are SGHNT and YYREEE (reference sequence). V shed 3 bases, J shed 6 bases, and the junction held 9 bases outside the gene matches.